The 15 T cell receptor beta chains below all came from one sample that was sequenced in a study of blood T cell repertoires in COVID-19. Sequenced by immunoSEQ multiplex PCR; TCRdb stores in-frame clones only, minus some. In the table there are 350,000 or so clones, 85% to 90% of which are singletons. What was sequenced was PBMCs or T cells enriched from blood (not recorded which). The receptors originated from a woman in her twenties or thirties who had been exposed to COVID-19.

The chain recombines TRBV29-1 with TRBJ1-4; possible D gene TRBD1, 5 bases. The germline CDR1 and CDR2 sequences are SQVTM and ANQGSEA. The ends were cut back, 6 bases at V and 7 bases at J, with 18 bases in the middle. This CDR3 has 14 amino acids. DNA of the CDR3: TGCAGCGTCACACGAAAGGGAGGGGCTGAAAAACTGTTTTTT. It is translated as CSVTRKGGAEKLFF.

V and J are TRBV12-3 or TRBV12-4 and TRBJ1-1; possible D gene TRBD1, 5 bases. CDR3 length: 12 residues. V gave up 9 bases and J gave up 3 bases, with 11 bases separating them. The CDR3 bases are TGTGCCAGTTCAAGGGGATACACTGAAGCTTTCTTT. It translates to CASSRGYTEAFF.

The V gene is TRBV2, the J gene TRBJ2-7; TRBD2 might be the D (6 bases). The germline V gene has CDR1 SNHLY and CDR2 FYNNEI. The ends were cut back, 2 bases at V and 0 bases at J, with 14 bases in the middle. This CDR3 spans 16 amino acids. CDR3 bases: TGTGCCAGCAGTGAACCCCCTAGCGCGGACTCCTACGAGCAGTACTTC. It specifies CASSEPPSADSYEQYF.

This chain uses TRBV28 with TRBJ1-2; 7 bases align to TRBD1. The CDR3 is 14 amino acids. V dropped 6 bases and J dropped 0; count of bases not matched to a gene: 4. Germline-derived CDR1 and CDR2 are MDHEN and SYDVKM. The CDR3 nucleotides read TGTGCCAGCAGGGAGGGGGCAGCTAACTATGGCTACACCTTC. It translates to CASREGAANYGYTF.

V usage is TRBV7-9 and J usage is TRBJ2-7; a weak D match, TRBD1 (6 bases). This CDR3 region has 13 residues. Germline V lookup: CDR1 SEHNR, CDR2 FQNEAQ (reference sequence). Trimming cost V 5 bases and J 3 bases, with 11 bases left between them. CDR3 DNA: TGTGCCAGCAGCCCAGGGACAATCTACGAGCAGTACTTC. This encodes CASSPGTIYEQYF. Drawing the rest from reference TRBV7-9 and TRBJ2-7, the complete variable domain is DTGVSQNPRHKITKRGQNVTFRCDPISEHNRLYWYRQTLGQGPEFLTYFQNEAQLEKSRLLSDRFSAERPKGSFSTLEIQRTEQGDSAMYLCASSPGTIYEQYFGPGTRLTVT.

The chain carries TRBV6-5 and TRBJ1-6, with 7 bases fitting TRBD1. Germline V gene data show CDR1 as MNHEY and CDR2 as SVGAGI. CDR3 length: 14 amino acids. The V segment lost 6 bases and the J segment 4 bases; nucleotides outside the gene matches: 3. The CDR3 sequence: CASSGQEYNSPLHF. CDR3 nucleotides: TGTGCCAGCAGCGGACAGGAGTATAATTCACCCCTCCACTTT.

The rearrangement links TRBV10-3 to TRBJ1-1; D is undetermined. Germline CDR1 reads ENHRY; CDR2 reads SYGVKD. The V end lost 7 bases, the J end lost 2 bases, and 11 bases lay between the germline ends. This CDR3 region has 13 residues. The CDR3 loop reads CAINRGANTEAFF. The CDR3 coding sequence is TGTGCCATCAACCGGGGAGCTAACACTGAAGCTTTCTTT.

CDR3 region: CASSSTGGAGQPQHF. In DNA, the CDR3 is TGCGCCAGCAGCTCCACAGGGGGCGCAGGTCAGCCCCAGCATTTT. The chain recombines TRBV5-1 with TRBJ1-5, with 9 bases identical to TRBD1. CDR3 size: 15 residues. J gave up 6 bases and V 3 bases, and 7 bases lay outside the gene matches. CDR1 is SGHRS and CDR2 is YFSETQ in the germline V gene.

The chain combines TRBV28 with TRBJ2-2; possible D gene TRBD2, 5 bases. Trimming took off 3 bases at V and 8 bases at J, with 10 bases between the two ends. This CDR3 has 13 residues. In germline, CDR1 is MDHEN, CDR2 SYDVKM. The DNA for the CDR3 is TGTGCCAGCAGTTTCCAGACTATAGGGGAGCTGTTTTTT. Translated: CASSFQTIGELFF.

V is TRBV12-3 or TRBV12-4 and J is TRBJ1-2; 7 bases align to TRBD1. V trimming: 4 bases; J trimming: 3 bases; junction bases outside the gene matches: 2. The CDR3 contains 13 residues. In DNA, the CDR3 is TGTGCCAGCAGTTCCAGGGGGGACTATGGCTACACCTTC. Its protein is CASSSRGDYGYTF.

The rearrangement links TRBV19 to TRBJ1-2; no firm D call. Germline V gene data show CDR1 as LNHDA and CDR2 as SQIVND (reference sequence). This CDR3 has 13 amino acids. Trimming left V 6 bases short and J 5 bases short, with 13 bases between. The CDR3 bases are TGTGCCAGTAGGACGGGGAGTTGGTATGGCTACACCTTC. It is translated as CASRTGSWYGYTF.

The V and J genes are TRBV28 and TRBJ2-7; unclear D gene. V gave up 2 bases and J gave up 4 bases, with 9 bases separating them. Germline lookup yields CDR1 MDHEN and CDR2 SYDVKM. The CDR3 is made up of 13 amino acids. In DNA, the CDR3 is TGTGCCAGCAGTTTACTTCAGATTTACGAGCAGTACTTC. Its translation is CASSLLQIYEQYF.

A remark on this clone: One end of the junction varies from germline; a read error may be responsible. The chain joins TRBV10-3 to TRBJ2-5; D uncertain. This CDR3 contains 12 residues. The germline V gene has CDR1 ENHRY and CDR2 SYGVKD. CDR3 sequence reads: CAISEPQETQYF. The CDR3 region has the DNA TGTGCCATCAGTGAACCCCAAGAGACTCAGTACTTC.

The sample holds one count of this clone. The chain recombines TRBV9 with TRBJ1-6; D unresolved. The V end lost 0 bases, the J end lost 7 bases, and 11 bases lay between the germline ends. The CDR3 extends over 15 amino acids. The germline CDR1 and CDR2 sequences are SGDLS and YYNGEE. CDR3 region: CASSVARIPNSPLHF. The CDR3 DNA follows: TGTGCCAGCAGCGTAGCGCGTATCCCAAATTCACCCCTCCACTTT.

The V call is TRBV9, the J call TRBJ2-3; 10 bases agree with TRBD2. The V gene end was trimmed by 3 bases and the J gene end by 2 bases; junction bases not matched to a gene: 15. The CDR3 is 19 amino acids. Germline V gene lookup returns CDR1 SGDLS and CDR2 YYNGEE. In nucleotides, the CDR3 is TGTGCCAGCAGCGGGCCTCTAGCGGGAGATGGGTCCCCCACAGATACGCAGTATTTT. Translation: CASSGPLAGDGSPTDTQYF. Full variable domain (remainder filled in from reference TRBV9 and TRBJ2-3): DSGVTQTPKHLITATGQRVTLRCSPRSGDLSVYWYQQSLDQGLQFLIQYYNGEERAKGNILERFSAQQFPDLHSELNLSSLELGDSALYFCASSGPLAGDGSPTDTQYFGPGTRLTVL.